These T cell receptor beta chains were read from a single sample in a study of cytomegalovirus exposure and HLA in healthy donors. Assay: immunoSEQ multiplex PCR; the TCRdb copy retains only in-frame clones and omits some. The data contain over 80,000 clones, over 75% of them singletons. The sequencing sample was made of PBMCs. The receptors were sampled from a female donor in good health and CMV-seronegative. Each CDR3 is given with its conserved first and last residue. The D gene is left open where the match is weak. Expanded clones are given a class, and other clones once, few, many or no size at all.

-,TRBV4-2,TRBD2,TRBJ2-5,TGTGCCAGCAGCCAAGATGGACTAGAGAGGGAGACCCAGTACTTC,CASSQDGLERETQYF
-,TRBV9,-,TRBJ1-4,TGTGCCAGCAGCGCTGCAACTAATGAAAAACTGTTTTTT,CASSAATNEKLFF
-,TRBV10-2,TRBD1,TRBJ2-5,TGCGCCAGCACCGCAGGGGGAGAGACCCAGTACTTC,CASTAGGETQYF
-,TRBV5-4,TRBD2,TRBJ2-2,TGTGCCAGCAGCTTGCGACTAGCGGGAGTTGGTACCGGGGAGCTGTTTTTT,CASSLRLAGVGTGELFF
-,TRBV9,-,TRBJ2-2,TGTGCCAGCAGCGTACAGGGGAACACCGGGGAGCTGTTTTTT,CASSVQGNTGELFF
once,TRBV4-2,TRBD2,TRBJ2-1,TGTGCCAGCAGCCATGGCGGGGGGGCCTCCTACAATGAGCAGTTCTTC,CASSHGGGASYNEQFF
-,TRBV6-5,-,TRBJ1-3,TGTGCCAGCTGGCAGGGGCCCTACTCTGGAAACACCATATATTTT,CASWQGPYSGNTIYF
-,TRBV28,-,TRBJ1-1,TGTGCCAGCAGTTCGAGGGGGTTGAACACTGAAGCTTTCTTT,CASSSRGLNTEAFF
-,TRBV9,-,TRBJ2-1,TGTGCCAGCAGCGTAGGGGGGGGCCCGTACAATGAGCAGTTCTTC,CASSVGGGPYNEQFF
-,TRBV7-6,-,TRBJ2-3,TGTGCCAGCAGCTTAGCGGAGGGTACGCAGTATTTT,CASSLAEGTQYF
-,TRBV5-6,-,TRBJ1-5,TGTGCCAGCAGCTTGGGGAGATACAATCAGCCCCAGCATTTT,CASSLGRYNQPQHF
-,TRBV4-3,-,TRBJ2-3,TGCGCCAGCAGCCAAGGGGGTAAGGCGGCGGGGACCACAGATACGCAGTATTTT,CASSQGGKAAGTTDTQYF
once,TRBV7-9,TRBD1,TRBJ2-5,TGTGCCAGCAGCTCCGGGACAGTCCAAGAGACCCAGTACTTC,CASSSGTVQETQYF
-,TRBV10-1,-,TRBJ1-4,TGCGCCAGCAGTGAGGCGGGCCTGAGAGAAAAACTGTTTTTT,CASSEAGLREKLFF
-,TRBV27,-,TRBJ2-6,TGTGCCAGCCCGAGGATTAACTCTGGGGCCAACGTCCTGACTTTC,CASPRINSGANVLTF
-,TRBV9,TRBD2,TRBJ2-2,TGTGCCAGCAGCGTGGGGACTAGAAGGACCGGGGAGCTGTTTTTT,CASSVGTRRTGELFF
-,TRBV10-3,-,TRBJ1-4,TGTGCCATCGAGGGTTCGAGACCGCCCGCGGAAAAACTGTTTTTT,CAIEGSRPPAEKLFF
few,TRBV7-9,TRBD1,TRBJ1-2,TGTGCCAGCAGATTGACAGGGAGCGGTGGCTACACCTTC,CASRLTGSGGYTF
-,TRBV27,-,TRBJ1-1,TGTGCCAGCAGTTGGGACACCGACACTGAAGCTTTCTTT,CASSWDTDTEAFF
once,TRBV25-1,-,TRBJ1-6,TGTGCCAGCAGTGGGAGGGCAGATAATTCACCCCTCCACTTT,CASSGRADNSPLHF
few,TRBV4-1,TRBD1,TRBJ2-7,TGCGCCAGCAGCCGAGAGACAGGGAGCTACGAGCAGTACTTC,CASSRETGSYEQYF
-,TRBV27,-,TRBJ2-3,TGTGCCAGCACCCCCCTTGGCACAGATACGCAGTATTTT,CASTPLGTDTQYF
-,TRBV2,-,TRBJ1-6,TGTGCCAGCAGTCCAGGGACTTTGTCACCCCTCCACTTT,CASSPGTLSPLHF
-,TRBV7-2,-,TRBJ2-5,TGTGCCAGCAGCCGTAACATAAACCAAGAGACCCAGTACTTC,CASSRNINQETQYF
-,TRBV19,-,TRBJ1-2,TGTGCCTCCCAACCGGACAGCTATTATGGCTACACCTTC,CASQPDSYYGYTF
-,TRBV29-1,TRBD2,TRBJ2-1,TGCAGCGCCAGAGCGGGATTGTACAATGAGCAGTTCTTC,CSARAGLYNEQFF
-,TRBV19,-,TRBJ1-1,TGTGCCAGTAGTCCACCGGGGGGGGCCACTGAAGCTTTCTTT,CASSPPGGATEAFF
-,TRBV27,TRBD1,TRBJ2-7,TGTGCCAGCAGTTTAACAGGGGGCTCCTACGAGCAGTACTTC,CASSLTGGSYEQYF
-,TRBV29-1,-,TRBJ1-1,TGCAGCGTTGAAGGGGCACAATTTCGCACGGGAACTGAAGCTTTCTTT,CSVEGAQFRTGTEAFF
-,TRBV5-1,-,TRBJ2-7,TGCGCCAGCAGCTCCCGGGACTCCAGTCCCTCCTACGAGCAGTACTTC,CASSSRDSSPSYEQYF
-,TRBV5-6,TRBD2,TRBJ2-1,TGTGCCAGCAGCTTGAAGGTCCTAGCGGGGTACAATGAGCAGTTCTTC,CASSLKVLAGYNEQFF
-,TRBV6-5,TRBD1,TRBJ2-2,TGTGCCAGCAGTTACTCGGGACAGGGGTCCGGGGAGCTGTTTTTT,CASSYSGQGSGELFF
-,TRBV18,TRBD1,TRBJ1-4,TGTGCCAGCTCACAGGGGGCAGAGGAAAAACTGTTTTTT,CASSQGAEEKLFF
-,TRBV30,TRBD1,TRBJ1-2,TGTGCCTGGAGCGACAGGGAGAGAGGCTACACCTTC,CAWSDRERGYTF
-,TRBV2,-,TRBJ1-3,TGTGCCAGCAGTGAAAGACAGGCAGGAAACACCATATATTTT,CASSERQAGNTIYF
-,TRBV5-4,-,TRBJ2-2,TGTGCCAGCAGCTTGCTGGCGGGGAACACCGGGGAGCTGTTTTTT,CASSLLAGNTGELFF
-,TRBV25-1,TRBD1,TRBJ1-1,TGTGCCAGCGTTGGGACAGGTAACACTGAAGCTTTCTTT,CASVGTGNTEAFF
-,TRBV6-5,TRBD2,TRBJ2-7,TGTGCCAGCAGTTTCAGCGGGACCTTATCCTACGAGCAGTACTTC,CASSFSGTLSYEQYF
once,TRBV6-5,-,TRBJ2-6,TGTGCCAGCAGGGGCTTGGCTGGGGCCAACGTCCTGACTTTC,CASRGLAGANVLTF
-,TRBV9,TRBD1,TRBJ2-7,TGTGCCAGCAGCGTAGGGGTTTCGGCCTCAGGGGGCGTTTACGAGCAGTACTTC,CASSVGVSASGGVYEQYF
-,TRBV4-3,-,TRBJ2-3,TGCGCCAGCAGCCAAGAAGGGACATTTAACACAGATACGCAGTATTTT,CASSQEGTFNTDTQYF
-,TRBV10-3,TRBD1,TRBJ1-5,TGTGCCAGCGGACAGGGGTTAGCTCAGCCCCAGCATTTT,CASGQGLAQPQHF
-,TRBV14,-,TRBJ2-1,TGTGCCACCAGTTCCGGGAGCAATGAGCAGTTCTTC,CATSSGSNEQFF
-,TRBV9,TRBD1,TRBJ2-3,TGTGCCAGCAGCCGGGACAGGGGCACAGATACGCAGTATTTT,CASSRDRGTDTQYF
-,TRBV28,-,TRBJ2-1,TGTTGCACCACCAGTAACAATGAGCAGTTCTTC,CCTTSNNEQFF
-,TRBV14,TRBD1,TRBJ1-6,TGTGCCAGCAGCCATGATCCGGGACAGGGGACATCTCCTATAAATTCACCCCTCCACTTT,CASSHDPGQGTSPINSPLHF
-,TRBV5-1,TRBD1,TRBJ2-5,TGCGCCAGCAGCCTTGGACAGGGTGAGGGTTGGAGAGAGACCCAGTACTTC,CASSLGQGEGWRETQYF
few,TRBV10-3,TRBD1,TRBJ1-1,TGTGCCATCATCTCGGACAGGGGGGGCACTGAAGCTTTCTTT,CAIISDRGGTEAFF
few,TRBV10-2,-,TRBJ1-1,TGCGCCAGCAGTGGACTTCCGAAAACGGGAGCTTTCTTT,CASSGLPKTGAFF
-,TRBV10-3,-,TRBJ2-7,TGTGCCAGTAGCCAAGGGGCAGTGGACGAGCAGTACTTC,CASSQGAVDEQYF
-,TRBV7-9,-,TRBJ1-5,TGTGCCAGCAGTTGGACGGAGGATCAGCCCCAGCATTTT,CASSWTEDQPQHF
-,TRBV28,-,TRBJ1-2,TGTGCCAGCAGTTTGGCCAGGGTGGTGAGCGGCTACACCTTC,CASSLARVVSGYTF
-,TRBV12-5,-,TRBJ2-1,TGTGCTAGTGGCGGTTGGAGAGACAATGAGCAGTTCTTC,CASGGWRDNEQFF